Below are 9 T cell receptor beta chains sequenced from a single sample in a study of human T cells and chemical hapten exposure. Treatment described: therapeutic diphenylcyclopropenone sensitization with weekly scalp DPC. Single cDNA molecules in the library carried unique molecular identifiers attached during preparation. TCRdb reprocessed the reads with MiXCR, giving one entry per CDR3 protein. The table has several thousand distinct CDR3 sequences, about 50% seen once. The specimen comprised whole blood, sampled before DPC sensitization or 2, 6, or about 24 weeks after (not recorded which). The receptors shown here come from an adult with alopecia areata. Some clones in this sample may be carry-over from other donors' samples. This table probably holds off-target reads from a library built for another chain.

This clonotype was seen a handful of times. This rearrangement joins TRBV6-2 or TRBV6-3 to TRBJ2-3, with D perhaps assigned TRBD1 or TRBD2 (5 bases each). V lost 8 bases and J lost 2, with 14 bases in between. Germline values: CDR1 MNHEY, CDR2 SVGEGT. The CDR3 loop spans 14 amino acids. This CDR3 is CASSRGLTTDTQYF. The DNA of the CDR3 is TGTGCCAGCTCCCGGGGCCTGACCACAGATACGCAGTATTTT.

This clonotype showed up just once. The chain is built from TRBV6-2 or TRBV6-3 and TRBJ1-5; D might be TRBD1 (6 bases). Trimming pared 2 bases from V and 7 bases from J, leaving 9 bases between. The CDR3 runs to 13 residues. CDR1 is MNHEY, CDR2 SVGEGT, per germline. In DNA, the CDR3 is TGTGCCAGCAGTTACCAGGGGAAACAGCCCCAGCATTTT. Protein sequence: CASSYQGKQPQHF.

This clonotype was counted only a few times. V is TRBV6-5 and J is TRBJ2-7; tentative D call: TRBD2 (6 bases). CDR1 and CDR2 (germline): MNHEY, SVGAGI. With 6 bases removed from V and 0 bases from J, the gap between germline ends came to 18 bases. The length of the CDR3 is 16 residues. DNA of the CDR3: TGTGCCAGCAGCCCAGGCCAGGGAGGATACTCCTACGAGCAGTACTTC. Protein: CASSPGQGGYSYEQYF.

V is TRBV27 and J is TRBJ2-7; D might be TRBD1 (6 bases). V lost 4 bases and J 5 bases, leaving 15 bases between the germline ends. This CDR3 has 14 amino acids. CDR1 and CDR2 (germline): MNHEY, SMNVEV (reference sequence). CDR3 in amino acids: CASSYRGGPNEQYF. The DNA of the CDR3 is TGTGCCAGCAGTTATCGAGGGGGTCCCAACGAGCAGTACTTC.

This clonotype has more than one count but fewer than ten. V is TRBV2 and J is TRBJ2-2; possibly TRBD1 or TRBD2 for D (6 bases each). Trimming cost V 6 bases and J 4 bases, with 21 bases left between them. Per germline, CDR1 SNHLY and CDR2 FYNNEI. The length of the CDR3 is 17 residues. Here the CDR3 DNA reads TGTGCCAGCAGGAAGCCACCACAGGGAGGTCCCACCGGGGAGCTGTTTTTT. Protein: CASRKPPQGGPTGELFF.

V and J are TRBV7-2 and TRBJ2-4; 8 bases fit TRBD1. Germline loops: CDR1 SGHTA, CDR2 FQGNSA. The J segment lost 3 bases and the V segment lost 3 bases, leaving 13 bases of the junction unmatched. This CDR3 is built from 18 residues. CDR3 DNA sequence: TGTGCCAGCAGCTTTGGGTCTTCCAGGGGGCTTAACAAAAACATTCAGTACTTC. Its protein is CASSFGSSRGLNKNIQYF.

The chain carries TRBV3-1 and TRBJ2-3, with 12 bases aligning to TRBD2. With 3 bases clipped from V and 1 base from J, the junction kept 8 bases outside the gene matches. CDR1 is LGHDT and CDR2 is YNNKEL in the germline V gene (reference sequence). The CDR3 has 18 residues. This CDR3 is CASSQTSGGALGTDTQYF. CDR3 sequence (DNA): TGTGCCAGCAGCCAGACTAGCGGGGGAGCATTGGGCACAGATACGCAGTATTTT.

The CDR3 DNA sequence: TGTGCCAGCAGTCCCGACGATTACGAGCAGTACTTC. Its protein product is CASSPDDYEQYF. The chain has TRBV28 and TRBJ2-7; no definite D call. V shed 5 bases and J shed 4 bases, with 9 bases lying between them. Germline CDR1 reads MDHEN; CDR2 reads SYDVKM. The CDR3 covers 12 residues.

This clonotype was picked up a small number of times. The genes are TRBV5-1 and TRBJ2-5, with TRBD2 identical over 12 bases. This CDR3 spans 16 amino acids. The germline V gene has CDR1 SGHRS and CDR2 YFSETQ. Unmatched junction bases numbered 5, after V lost 1 base and J lost 4 bases. CDR3 in amino acids: CASSLRTSGTPETQYF. Written as DNA, the CDR3 is TGCGCCAGCAGCTTGAGGACTAGCGGGACCCCAGAGACCCAGTACTTC. Together with reference TRBV5-1 and TRBJ2-5, the CDR3 gives the full variable domain: KAGVTQTPRYLIKTRGQQVTLSCSPISGHRSVSWYQQTPGQGLQFLFEYFSETQRNKGNFPGRFSGRQFSNSRSEMNVSTLELGDSALYLCASSLRTSGTPETQYFGPGTRLLVL.